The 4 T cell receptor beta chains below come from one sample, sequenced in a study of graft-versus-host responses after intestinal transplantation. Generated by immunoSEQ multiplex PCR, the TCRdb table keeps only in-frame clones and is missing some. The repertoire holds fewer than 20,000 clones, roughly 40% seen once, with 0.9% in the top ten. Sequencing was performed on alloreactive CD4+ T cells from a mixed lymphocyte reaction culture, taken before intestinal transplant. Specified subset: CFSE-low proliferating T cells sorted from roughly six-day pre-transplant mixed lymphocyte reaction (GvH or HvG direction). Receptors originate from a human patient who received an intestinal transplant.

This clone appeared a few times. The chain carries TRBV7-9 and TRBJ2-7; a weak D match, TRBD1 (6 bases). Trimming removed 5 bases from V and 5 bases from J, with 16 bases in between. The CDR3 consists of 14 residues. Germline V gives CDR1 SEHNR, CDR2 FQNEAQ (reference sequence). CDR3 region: CASSILLQGDEQYF. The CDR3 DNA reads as TGTGCCAGCAGCATCCTACTACAGGGAGACGAGCAGTACTTC.

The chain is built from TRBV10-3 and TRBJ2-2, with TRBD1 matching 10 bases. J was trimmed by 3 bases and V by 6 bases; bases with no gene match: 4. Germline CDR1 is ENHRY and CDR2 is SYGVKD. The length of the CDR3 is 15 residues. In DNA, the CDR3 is TGTGCCATCAGAGCAGGGACAGGGGACACCGGGGAGCTGTTTTTT. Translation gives CAIRAGTGDTGELFF.

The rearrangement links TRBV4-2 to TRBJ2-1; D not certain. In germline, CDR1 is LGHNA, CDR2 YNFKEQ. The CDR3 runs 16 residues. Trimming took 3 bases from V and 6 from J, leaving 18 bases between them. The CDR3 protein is CASSQDPLSRLNEQFF. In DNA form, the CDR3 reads TGTGCCAGCAGCCAGGACCCCCTTTCGCGCCTCAATGAGCAGTTCTTC.

CDR3 region: CASSSGGRGSPLHF. The DNA for the CDR3 is TGTGCCAGCAGCTCCGGAGGGCGAGGGTCACCCCTCCACTTT. This rearrangement joins TRBV5-6 to TRBJ1-6, with no clear D. In germline, CDR1 is SGHDT, CDR2 YYEEEE. Trimming pared 3 bases from V and 10 bases from J, leaving 14 bases between. This CDR3 contains 14 residues.